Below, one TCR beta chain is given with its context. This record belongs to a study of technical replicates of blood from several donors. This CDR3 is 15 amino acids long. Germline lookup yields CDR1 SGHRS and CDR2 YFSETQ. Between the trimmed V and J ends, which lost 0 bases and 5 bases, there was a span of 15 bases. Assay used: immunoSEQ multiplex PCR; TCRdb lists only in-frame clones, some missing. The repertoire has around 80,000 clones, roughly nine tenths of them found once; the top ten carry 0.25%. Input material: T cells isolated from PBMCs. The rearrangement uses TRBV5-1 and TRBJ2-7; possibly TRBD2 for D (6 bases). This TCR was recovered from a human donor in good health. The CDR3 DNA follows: TGCGCCAGCAGCTTGGGGCCCGGGGAGGCCGACGAGCAGTACTTC. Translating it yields CASSLGPGEADEQYF.